This T cell receptor (beta chain) was captured in a study of blood T cell repertoires in COVID-19. Under the authors' procedure: Amplified reference gene primers provided the basis for estimating nucleated cell counts. TCRdb's table, derived via immunoSEQ multiplex PCR, lists solely in-frame clones and lacks some. V and J calls and clone size are given by that table; D and trimming were obtained from the DNA. The data show fewer than 300,000 clones, with 80% to 95% seen just once and 0.9% to 1.2% held by the top ten. Recruits, aged about 18 to 100 years, lived in around 24 US areas. The CDR3 runs 16 residues. The V gene's germline CDR1 is LGHDT and CDR2 YNNKEL (reference sequence). V gave up 3 bases and J gave up 4 bases; unmatched junction bases: 7. This clone was counted a single time.

The chain uses TRBV3-1 (or the pseudogene TRBV3-2) and TRBJ2-5; 11 nucleotides line up with TRBD2. Specimen: PBMCs or T cells enriched from blood (not recorded which). The TCR sequence derives from a woman aged 30 to 39 who had recovered from COVID-19. CDR3 nucleotide sequence: TGTGCCAGCAGCCAGACCCGACTAGCGGGACGAGAGACCCAGTACTTC. It specifies CASSQTRLAGRETQYF.